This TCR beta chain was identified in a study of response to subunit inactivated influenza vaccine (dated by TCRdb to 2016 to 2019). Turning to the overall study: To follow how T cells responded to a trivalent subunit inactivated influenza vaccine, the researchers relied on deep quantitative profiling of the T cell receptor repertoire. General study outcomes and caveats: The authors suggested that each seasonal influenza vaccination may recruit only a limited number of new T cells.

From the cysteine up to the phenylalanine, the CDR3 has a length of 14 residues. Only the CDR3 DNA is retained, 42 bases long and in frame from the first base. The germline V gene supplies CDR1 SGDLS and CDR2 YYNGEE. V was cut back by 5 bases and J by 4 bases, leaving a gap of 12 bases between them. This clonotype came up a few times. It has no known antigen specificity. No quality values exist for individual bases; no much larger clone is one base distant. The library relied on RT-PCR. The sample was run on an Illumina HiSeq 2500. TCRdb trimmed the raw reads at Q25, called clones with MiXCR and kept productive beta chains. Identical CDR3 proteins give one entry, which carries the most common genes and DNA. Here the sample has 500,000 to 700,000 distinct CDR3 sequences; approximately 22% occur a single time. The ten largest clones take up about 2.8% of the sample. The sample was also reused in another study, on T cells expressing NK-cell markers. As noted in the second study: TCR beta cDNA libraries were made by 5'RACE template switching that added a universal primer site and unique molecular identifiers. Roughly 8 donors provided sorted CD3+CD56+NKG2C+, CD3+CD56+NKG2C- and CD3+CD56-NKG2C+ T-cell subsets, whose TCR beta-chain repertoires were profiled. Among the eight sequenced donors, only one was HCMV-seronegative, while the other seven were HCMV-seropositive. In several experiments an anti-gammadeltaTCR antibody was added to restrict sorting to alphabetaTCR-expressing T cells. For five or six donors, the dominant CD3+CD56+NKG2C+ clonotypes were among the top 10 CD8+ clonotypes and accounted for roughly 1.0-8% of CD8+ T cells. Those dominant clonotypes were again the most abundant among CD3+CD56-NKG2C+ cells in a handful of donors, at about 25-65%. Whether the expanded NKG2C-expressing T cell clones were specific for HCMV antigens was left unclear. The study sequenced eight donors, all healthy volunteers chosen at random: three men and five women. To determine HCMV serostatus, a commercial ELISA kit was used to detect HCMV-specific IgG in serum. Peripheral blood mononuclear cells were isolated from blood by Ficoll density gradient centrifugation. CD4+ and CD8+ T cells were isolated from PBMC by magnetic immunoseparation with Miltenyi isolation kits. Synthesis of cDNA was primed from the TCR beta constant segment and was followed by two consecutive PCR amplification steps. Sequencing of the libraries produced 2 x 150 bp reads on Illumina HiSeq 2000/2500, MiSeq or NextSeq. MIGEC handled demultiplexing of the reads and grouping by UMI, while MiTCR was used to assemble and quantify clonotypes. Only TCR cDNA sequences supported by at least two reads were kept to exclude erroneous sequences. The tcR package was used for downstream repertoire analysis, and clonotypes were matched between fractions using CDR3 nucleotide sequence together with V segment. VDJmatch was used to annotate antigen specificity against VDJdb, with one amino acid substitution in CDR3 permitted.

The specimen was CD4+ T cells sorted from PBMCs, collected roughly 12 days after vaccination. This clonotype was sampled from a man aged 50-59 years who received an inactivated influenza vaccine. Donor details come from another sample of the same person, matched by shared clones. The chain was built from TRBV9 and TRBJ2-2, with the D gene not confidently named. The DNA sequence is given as TGTGCCAGCAGGGGCGGTTCGGGCACCGGGGAGCTGTTTTTT. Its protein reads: CASRGGSGTGELFF.